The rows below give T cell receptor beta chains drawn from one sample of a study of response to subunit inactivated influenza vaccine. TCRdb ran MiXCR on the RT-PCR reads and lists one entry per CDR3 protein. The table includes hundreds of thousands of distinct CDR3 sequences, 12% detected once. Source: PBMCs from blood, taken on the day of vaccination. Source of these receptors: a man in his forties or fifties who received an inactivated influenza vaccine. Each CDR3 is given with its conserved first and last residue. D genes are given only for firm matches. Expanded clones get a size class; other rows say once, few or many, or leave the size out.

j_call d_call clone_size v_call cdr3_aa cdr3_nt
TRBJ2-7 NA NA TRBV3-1 CASSRGTVSYEQYF TGTGCCAGCAGCCGGGGGACTGTCTCCTACGAGCAGTACTTC
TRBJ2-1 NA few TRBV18 CASSLTGPQNEQFF TGTGCCAGCTCACTAACCGGGCCCCAGAATGAGCAGTTCTTC
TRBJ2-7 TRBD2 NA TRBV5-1 CASSSEGRGVAGASYEQYF TGCGCCAGCAGCTCAGAGGGACGGGGTGTAGCGGGAGCGAGCTACGAGCAGTACTTC
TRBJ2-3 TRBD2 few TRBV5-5 CASSAGLAGGLNTQYF TGTGCCAGCAGCGCCGGACTAGCGGGGGGTTTGAATACGCAGTATTTT
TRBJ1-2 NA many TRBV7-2 CASRIAGAASYGYTF TGTGCCAGCAGAATAGCCGGGGCTGCTAGCTATGGCTACACCTTC
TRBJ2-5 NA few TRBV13 CASSTRQQETQYF TGTGCCAGCAGCACAAGACAGCAAGAGACCCAGTACTTC
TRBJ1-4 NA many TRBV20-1 CSAPRRDRTEKLFF TGCAGTGCTCCCCGGCGGGACCGGACTGAAAAACTGTTTTTT
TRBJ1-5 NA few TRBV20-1 CSALSSGGNQPQHF TGCAGTGCTCTCTCGTCGGGGGGCAATCAGCCCCAGCATTTT
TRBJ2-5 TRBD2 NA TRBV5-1 CASSLEGLGQETQYF TGCGCCAGCAGCTTGGAGGGACTAGGACAAGAGACCCAGTACTTC
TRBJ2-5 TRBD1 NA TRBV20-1 CSAVTGGETQYF TGCAGTGCTGTTACAGGGGGAGAGACCCAGTACTTC
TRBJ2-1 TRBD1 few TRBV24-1 CATSIVAGGYNEQFF TGTGCCACCAGTATCGTGGCAGGGGGATACAATGAGCAGTTCTTC
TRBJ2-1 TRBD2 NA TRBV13 CASSIKREGPYNEQFF TGTGCCAGCAGCATCAAGCGGGAGGGCCCCTACAATGAGCAGTTCTTC
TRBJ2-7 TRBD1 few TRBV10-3 CAISEGQGAIYEQYF TGTGCCATCAGTGAGGGGCAGGGGGCGATTTACGAGCAGTACTTC
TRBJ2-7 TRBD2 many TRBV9 CASSVGATGGSYEQYF TGTGCCAGCAGCGTTGGCGCCACGGGGGGCTCCTACGAGCAGTACTTC
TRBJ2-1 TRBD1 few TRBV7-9 CASGTGSSYNEQFF TGTGCCAGCGGGACAGGGAGCTCCTACAATGAGCAGTTCTTC
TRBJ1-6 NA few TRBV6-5 CASSYGTAQENSPLHF TGTGCCAGCAGTTACGGGACGGCCCAAGAGAATTCACCCCTCCACTTT
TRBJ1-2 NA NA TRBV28 CASSLPQDGYTF TGTGCCAGCAGTTTGCCGCAGGATGGCTACACCTTC
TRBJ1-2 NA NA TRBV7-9 CASSLGPAGGGYTF TGTGCCAGCAGCTTAGGCCCTGCGGGCGGGGGCTACACCTTC
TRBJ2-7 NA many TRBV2 CASTDSSYEQYF TGTGCCAGCACCGATTCCTCCTACGAGCAGTACTTC
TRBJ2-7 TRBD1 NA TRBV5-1 CASSHRDRGIYEQYF TGCGCCAGCAGCCACCGGGACAGGGGTATTTACGAGCAGTACTTC
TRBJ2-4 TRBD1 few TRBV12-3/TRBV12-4 CASSYRQGANIQYF TGTGCCAGCAGTTACAGACAGGGGGCAAACATTCAGTACTTC
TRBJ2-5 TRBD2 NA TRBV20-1 CSAPNRGLATRETQYF TGCAGTGCCCCTAACCGAGGACTAGCGACGCGAGAGACCCAGTACTTC
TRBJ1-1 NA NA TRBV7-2 CASSLSGMVTEAFF TGTGCCAGCAGCTTATCAGGGATGGTCACTGAAGCTTTCTTT
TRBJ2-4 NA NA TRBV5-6 CASSLGGVYIQYF TGTGCCAGCAGCTTGGGGGGGGTGTACATTCAGTACTTC
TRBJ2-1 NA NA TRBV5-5 CASSPGHLSYNEQFF TGTGCCAGCAGCCCGGGACATCTCTCCTACAATGAGCAGTTCTTC
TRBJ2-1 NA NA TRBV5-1 CASSANDQGEQFF TGCGCCAGCAGCGCGAACGATCAGGGGGAGCAGTTCTTC
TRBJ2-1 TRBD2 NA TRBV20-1 CSARGLAGGGNEQFF TGCAGTGCTAGGGGGCTAGCGGGAGGGGGCAATGAGCAGTTCTTC
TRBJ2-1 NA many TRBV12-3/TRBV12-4 CASSLAVIAPEQFF TGTGCCAGCAGTTTAGCGGTAATAGCGCCTGAGCAGTTCTTC
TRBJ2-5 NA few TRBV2 CASSIRTDLQETQYF TGTGCCAGCAGCATTCGGACAGACCTCCAAGAGACCCAGTACTTC
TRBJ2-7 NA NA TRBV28 CASSLPSGLEQYF TGTGCCAGCAGTTTACCCTCAGGGTTGGAGCAGTACTTC
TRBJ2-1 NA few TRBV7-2 CASSFDRYSYNEQFF TGTGCCAGCAGCTTTGACAGATACTCCTACAATGAGCAGTTCTTC
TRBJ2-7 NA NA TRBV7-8 CASSRVRQASYEQYF TGTGCCAGCAGCCGCGTACGACAGGCCTCCTACGAGCAGTACTTC
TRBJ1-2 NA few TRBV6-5 CASSYWSETHTADGYTF TGTGCCAGCAGTTACTGGTCCGAGACCCACACAGCGGATGGCTACACCTTC
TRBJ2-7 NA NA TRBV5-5 CASSSQTSTGGEQYF TGTGCCAGCAGCAGCCAAACTAGTACAGGCGGCGAGCAGTACTTC
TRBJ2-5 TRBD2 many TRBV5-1 CASSYGTSGGTQYF TGCGCCAGCAGCTACGGGACTAGCGGCGGCACCCAGTACTTC
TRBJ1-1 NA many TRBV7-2 CASSLVEGQNTEAFF TGTGCCAGCAGCTTAGTCGAGGGCCAGAACACTGAAGCTTTCTTT
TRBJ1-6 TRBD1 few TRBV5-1 CASSGDRDSPLHF TGCGCCAGCAGCGGGGACAGGGATTCACCCCTCCACTTT
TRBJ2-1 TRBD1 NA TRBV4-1 CASSVSQGAYNEQFF TGCGCCAGCAGCGTATCCCAGGGGGCCTACAATGAGCAGTTCTTC
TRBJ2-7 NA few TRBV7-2 CASSPRGGRFYEQYF TGTGCCAGCAGCCCCCGCGGAGGCAGATTTTACGAGCAGTACTTC
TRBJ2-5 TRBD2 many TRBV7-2 CASSVGTITRETQYF TGTGCCAGCAGCGTTGGGACTATCACGAGGGAGACCCAGTACTTC
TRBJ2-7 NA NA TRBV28 CASSRSLQGVYEQYF TGTGCCAGCAGCCGATCCCTGCAGGGAGTCTACGAGCAGTACTTC
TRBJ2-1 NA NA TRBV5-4 CASSTGAYNEQFF TGTGCCAGCAGCACAGGAGCCTACAATGAGCAGTTCTTC
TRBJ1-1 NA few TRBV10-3 CAISVRGRNTEAFF TGTGCCATCAGTGTGAGGGGTAGGAACACTGAAGCTTTCTTT
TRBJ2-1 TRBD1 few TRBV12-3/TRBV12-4 CASSSPDRGGEQFF TGTGCCAGCAGTTCCCCAGACAGGGGAGGTGAGCAGTTCTTC
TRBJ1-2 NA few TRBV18 CASSPPTGWEYTF TGTGCCAGCTCACCACCGACGGGATGGGAGTACACCTTC
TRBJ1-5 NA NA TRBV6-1 CASSEGGVQPQHF TGTGCCAGCAGTGAAGGGGGGGTTCAGCCCCAGCATTTT
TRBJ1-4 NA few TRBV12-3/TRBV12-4 CASSPYSNEKLFF TGTGCCAGCAGTCCCTATTCCAATGAAAAACTGTTTTTT
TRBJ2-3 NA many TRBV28 CASSLGGLGTDTQYF TGTGCCAGCAGTTTGGGGGGCCTGGGTACAGATACGCAGTATTTT
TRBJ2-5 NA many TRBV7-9 CASSLGGGTQYF TGTGCCAGCAGCTTAGGGGGCGGGACCCAGTACTTC
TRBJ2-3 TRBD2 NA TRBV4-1 CASTATVLAGTDTQYF TGCGCCAGCACCGCCACGGTCCTAGCGGGCACAGATACGCAGTATTTT
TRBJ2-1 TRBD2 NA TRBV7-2 CASSLTSGGLSYNEQFF TGTGCCAGCAGCTTAACTAGCGGGGGCCTCTCCTACAATGAGCAGTTCTTC